This paragraph covers one TCR beta chain sequence. Its antigen is undetermined. Repertoires were generated with immunoSEQ multiplex PCR, while TCRdb's copy carries only in-frame clones and drops some. The sample has about 160,000 clones, about 90% seen once. The source of the sample is a study of T cell responses to AZD1222 COVID-19 vaccine. V trimming: 5 bases; J trimming: 0 bases; junction bases outside the gene matches: 13. The V gene's germline CDR1 is LNHDA and CDR2 SQIVND (reference sequence). The CDR3 has 18 amino acids. Study results and caveats: Baseline seropositivity characterized only six AZD1222 recipients.

This specimen was peripheral blood, taken on day 0 of MenACWY control vaccination. The clonotype originates from an adult in good health. This chain uses TRBV19 with TRBJ2-3; 8 bases map to TRBD1. The CDR3 nucleotides read TGTGCCAGTAGTGGATCCGGGACAGGACACCCTAGCACAGATACGCAGTATTTT. Translating gives CASSGSGTGHPSTDTQYF.